A single sample is the source of the 5 T cell receptor beta chains below, sequenced in a study of beta chain features in type 1 diabetes. Isolated RNA was reverse transcribed in full, so expressed TCRB transcripts were sequenced. Here immunoSEQ multiplex PCR was the method, and the copy in TCRdb shows in-frame clones only, minus some. The profile shows hundreds of thousands of clones, more than 11% of them singletons. The sample was naive CD4+ T cells from blood. These receptors originate from a man aged 30 to 45 in good health.

This clone has only a few counts. This may be a read error: a much more frequent sequence differs by one nucleotide. Different DNA sequences within this sample yield the same CDR3. The chain recombines TRBV11-3 with TRBJ2-3; D gene uncertain. The V and J ends lost 1 base and 5 bases respectively, with 1 base between them. The CDR3 has 11 residues. Germline CDR1 and CDR2: SGHNT and YENEEA. The chain's CDR3 is CASSLGDTQYF. The DNA of the CDR3 is TGTGCCAGCAGCTTAGGAGATACGCAGTATTTT.

The sample holds a few counts of this clone. The V gene is TRBV27, the J gene TRBJ2-1; 8 nucleotides align to TRBD1. J gave up 10 bases and V 4 bases, and 9 bases lay outside the gene matches. The CDR3 is 14 amino acids. CDR1 and CDR2 (germline): MNHEY, SMNVEV (reference sequence). The CDR3 region is CASSSLLRTGEQFF. In DNA form, the CDR3 reads TGTGCCAGCAGTTCCCTATTAAGGACAGGGGAGCAGTTCTTC.

This clone has a handful of counts. CDR3 loop: CASSPGTRTGELFF. The CDR3 coding sequence is TGTGCCAGCTCACCAGGGACTCGGACCGGGGAGCTGTTTTTT. The chain has TRBV18 and TRBJ2-2; TRBD2 is a possible D gene (6 bases). CDR1 KGHSH and CDR2 LQKENI come from the germline V gene. V lost 2 bases, J lost 5 bases, and 9 bases lay in between. This CDR3 contains 14 residues.

This chain joins TRBV11-2 and TRBJ2-3; 15 positions agree with TRBD2. Trimming at V came to 3 bases and at J to 1 base, leaving 5 bases not matched to a gene. The germline gives CDR1 SGHAT, CDR2 FQNNGV. This CDR3 region has 18 residues. CDR3 DNA: TGTGCCAGCAGCTTTGGACTAGCGGGAGGGCTGGGCACAGATACGCAGTATTTT. It specifies CASSFGLAGGLGTDTQYF.

The chain carries TRBV7-9 and TRBJ2-1; perhaps TRBD2 as D (5 bases). The V end was cut by 5 bases, the J end by 7 bases, with 18 bases between. Germline V gene lookup returns CDR1 SEHNR and CDR2 FQNEAQ (reference sequence). This CDR3 has 15 amino acids. CDR3 sequence (DNA): TGTGCCAGCAGCGTAGGGCGGGTTAGCTTAAATGAGCAGTTCTTC. It translates to CASSVGRVSLNEQFF.